This note documents a single T cell receptor beta chain sequence. The antigen remains undetermined. Amplification used 60 Vbeta primers and 13 Jbeta primers. Only in-frame clones appear in the TCRdb table, and some are missing; sequencing was by immunoSEQ multiplex PCR. The specimen's table records roughly 200,000 clones. This entry belongs to a study of cytomegalovirus exposure and HLA in healthy donors. Whole-study context: About 180 million T cells yielded over 90 million unique TCR beta sequences in earlier analysis. Study-wide results and limits: In a later analysis, CMV-associated beta chains were mostly HLA-associated, it appeared. Investigators reported approximately 150 TCR beta chains as tied to cytomegalovirus.

Germline V gene sequence: CDR1 MNHEY, CDR2 SMNVEV (reference sequence). The junction had 4 bases not matched to a gene; V was cut back by 3 bases and J by 1 base. The CDR3 is 17 amino acids. This receptor was obtained from a girl aged 2 to 9 in good health and CMV-seropositive. The chain combines TRBV27 with TRBJ2-2, with TRBD2 identical over 11 bases. The sample was PBMCs. The CDR3 loop reads CASSFAGTSGNTGELFF. CDR3 DNA: TGTGCCAGCAGTTTCGCCGGGACTAGCGGGAACACCGGGGAGCTGTTTTTT.